This T cell receptor beta chain was captured in a study of T cell repertoires in cytomegalovirus infection (dated by TCRdb to the late 2010s). A note on the overall study: Peptide stimulations targeted recently identified HLA-C-restricted CMV epitopes, whose presentation resists viral immunomodulation, together with well-studied HLA-B-restricted epitopes. Donor HLA type was relevant to the analysis, as public TCR beta signatures indicated carriage of CMV infection together with the matching HLA type. The study at large found these results: Cumulative frequency of public TCR beta family members discriminated carriers of CMV infection plus the relevant HLA type in this cohort and an independent roughly 350-donor cohort. The ex vivo response was dominated by HLA-C-restricted CMV-specific TCR beta clonotypes, which also provided the single most frequent clonotype in two of eight donors.

The CDR3 goes from the cysteine to the phenylalanine over 15 residues. Only the CDR3 DNA stays, 45 bases, in frame from base 1. CDR1 and CDR2 are drawn from the germline V gene (reference sequence): MNHEY, SMNVEV. Trimmed from V: 6 bases; trimmed from J: 7 bases; junction bases lacking a gene match: 10. Sequencing relied on an Illumina HiSeq 1500. Using fastp at Q25 and MiXCR, TCRdb reprocessed the public reads and kept productive beta chains. Rows are combined by CDR3 protein, so each entry shows the most common genes and DNA. The sample table lists roughly 990,000 distinct CDR3 sequences, approximately 31% of them with a count of one. Over 11% of the sample goes to the ten largest clones. Details on this clonotype: The specificity of this receptor is unknown. Per-base quality was not reported, and no clone a single base away is much larger than it.

The treatment or condition label on this specimen signifies: in vitro stimulation with specific CMV peptide epitopes to enrich CMV-specific T cells. The sequence was collected from a human donor in good health (CMV status not recorded). Some clones in this sample may be carry-over from other donors' samples. The sample was cultured CD8+ T cells from PBMCs, taken from culture after CMV antigen stimulation. The chain uses TRBV27 and TRBJ1-1; TRBD1 matches 11 bases in the middle. The DNA sequence reads TGTGCCAGCAGGACGGGACAGGGGGTCCCTTATGAAGCTTTCTTT. Its protein product is CASRTGQGVPYEAFF.